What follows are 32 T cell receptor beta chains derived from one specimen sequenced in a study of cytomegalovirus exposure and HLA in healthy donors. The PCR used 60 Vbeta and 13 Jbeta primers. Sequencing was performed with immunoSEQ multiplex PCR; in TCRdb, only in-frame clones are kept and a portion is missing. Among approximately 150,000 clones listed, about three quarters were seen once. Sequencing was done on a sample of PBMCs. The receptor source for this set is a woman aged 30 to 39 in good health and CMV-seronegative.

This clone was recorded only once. The CDR3 spells CASGPTSGGTGTGELFF. The CDR3 DNA reads TGTGCCAGCGGACCGACTAGCGGGGGGACGGGCACCGGGGAGCTGTTTTTT. J is TRBJ2-2 and V is TRBV28; TRBD2 aligns across 13 bases. V shed 8 bases and J 4 bases; nucleotides not matched to a gene: 10. Germline CDR1 and CDR2: MDHEN and SYDVKM. The CDR3 has 17 amino acids.

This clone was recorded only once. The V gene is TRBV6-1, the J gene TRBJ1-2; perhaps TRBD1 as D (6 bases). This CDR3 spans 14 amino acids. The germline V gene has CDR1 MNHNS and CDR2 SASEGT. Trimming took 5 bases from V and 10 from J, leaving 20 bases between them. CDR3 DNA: TGTGCCAGCAGTATCCTCGGGACAACGGGCGACTACACCTTC. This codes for CASSILGTTGDYTF.

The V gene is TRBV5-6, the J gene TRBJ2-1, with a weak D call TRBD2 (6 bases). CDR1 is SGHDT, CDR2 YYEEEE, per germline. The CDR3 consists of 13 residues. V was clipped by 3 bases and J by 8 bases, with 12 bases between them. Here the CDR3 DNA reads TGTGCCAGCAGCTCCCTTCGGGACTATGAGCAGTTCTTC. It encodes CASSSLRDYEQFF.

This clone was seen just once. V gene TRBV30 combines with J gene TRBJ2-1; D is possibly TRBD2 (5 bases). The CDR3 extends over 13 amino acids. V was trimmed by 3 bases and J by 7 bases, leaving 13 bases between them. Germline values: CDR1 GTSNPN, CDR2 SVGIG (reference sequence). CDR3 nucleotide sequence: TGTGCCTGGAGAGCGGATACCGGGAATGAGCAGTTCTTC. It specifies CAWRADTGNEQFF.

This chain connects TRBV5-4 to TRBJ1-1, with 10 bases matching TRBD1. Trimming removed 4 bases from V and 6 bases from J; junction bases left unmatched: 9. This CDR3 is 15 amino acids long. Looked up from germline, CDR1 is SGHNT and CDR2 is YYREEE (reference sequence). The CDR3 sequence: CASSVWTGGSAEAFF. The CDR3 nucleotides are TGTGCCAGCAGCGTGTGGACAGGGGGATCAGCTGAAGCTTTCTTT. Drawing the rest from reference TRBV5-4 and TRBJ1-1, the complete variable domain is ETGVTQSPTHLIKTRGQQVTLRCSSQSGHNTVSWYQQALGQGPQFIFQYYREEENGRGNFPPRFSGLQFPNYSSELNVNALELDDSALYLCASSVWTGGSAEAFFGQGTRLTVV.

CDR3 coding DNA: TGCGCCAGCAGCCCCGGGACAGGGGGACGTGGAGATACGCAGTATTTT. Protein product: CASSPGTGGRGDTQYF. V and J are TRBV5-1 and TRBJ2-3; 11 bases map to TRBD1. CDR1 is SGHRS, CDR2 YFSETQ, per germline. The CDR3 runs 16 residues. V lost 4 bases, J lost 5 bases, and 9 bases stayed unmatched.

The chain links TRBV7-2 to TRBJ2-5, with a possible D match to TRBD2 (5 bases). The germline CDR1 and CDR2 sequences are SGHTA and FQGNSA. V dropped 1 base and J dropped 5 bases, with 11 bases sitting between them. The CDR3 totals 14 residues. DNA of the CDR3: TGTGCCAGCAGCTTAGTCGCGGGTTGGGAGACCCAGTACTTC. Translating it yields CASSLVAGWETQYF.

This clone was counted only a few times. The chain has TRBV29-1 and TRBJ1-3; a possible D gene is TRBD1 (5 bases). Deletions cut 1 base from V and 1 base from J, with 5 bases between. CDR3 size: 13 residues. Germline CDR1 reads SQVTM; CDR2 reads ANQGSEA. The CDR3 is CSVEAGSGNTIYF. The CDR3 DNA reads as TGCAGCGTTGAAGCAGGGTCTGGAAACACCATATATTTT.

The CDR3 here is CASSIGTDGNTIYF. The CDR3 nucleotides read TGCGCCAGCAGCATCGGGACAGATGGCAACACCATATATTTT. The J gene is TRBJ1-3, the V gene TRBV5-1; 7 positions match TRBD1. The CDR3 extends over 14 amino acids. Germline values: CDR1 SGHRS, CDR2 YFSETQ. The V gene end was trimmed by 4 bases and the J gene end by 7 bases; junction bases not matched to a gene: 8.

This chain's CDR3 is CASTQSSLMNTEAFF. The CDR3 coding sequence is TGTGCCAGCACCCAAAGCTCCCTAATGAACACTGAAGCTTTCTTT. This chain connects TRBV2 to TRBJ1-1; D gene unclear. The germline V gene has CDR1 SNHLY and CDR2 FYNNEI. Trimming left V 7 bases short and J 0 bases short, with 15 bases between. This CDR3 region has 15 residues.

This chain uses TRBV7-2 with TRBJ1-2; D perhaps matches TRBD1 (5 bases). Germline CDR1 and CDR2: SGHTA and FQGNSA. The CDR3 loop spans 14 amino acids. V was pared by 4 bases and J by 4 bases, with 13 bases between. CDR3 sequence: CASSYFRVGYGYTF. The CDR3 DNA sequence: TGTGCCAGCAGCTACTTCAGGGTTGGCTATGGCTACACCTTC.

The CDR3 nucleotides are TGCGCCAGCAGCCTCGGGACAGGGGGCAACAATCAGCCCCAGCATTTT. Translation gives CASSLGTGGNNQPQHF. The chain combines TRBV4-3 with TRBJ1-5; TRBD1 matches 12 bases. V dropped 4 bases and J dropped 3; count of bases not matched to a gene: 4. Germline values: CDR1 LGHNA, CDR2 YSLEER. This CDR3 is built from 16 residues.

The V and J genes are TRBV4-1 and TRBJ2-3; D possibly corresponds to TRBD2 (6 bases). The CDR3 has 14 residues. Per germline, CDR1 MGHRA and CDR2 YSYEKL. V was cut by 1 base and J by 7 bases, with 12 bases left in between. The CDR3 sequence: CASSQGDWTNTQYF. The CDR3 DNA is TGCGCCAGCAGCCAAGGGGACTGGACCAATACGCAGTATTTT.

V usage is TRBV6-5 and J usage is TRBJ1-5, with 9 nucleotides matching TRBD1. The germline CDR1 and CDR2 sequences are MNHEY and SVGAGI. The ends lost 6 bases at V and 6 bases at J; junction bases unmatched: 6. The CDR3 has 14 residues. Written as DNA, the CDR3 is TGTGCCAGCAGCCGGGACAGGGAGGGTCAGCCCCAGCATTTT. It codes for CASSRDREGQPQHF.

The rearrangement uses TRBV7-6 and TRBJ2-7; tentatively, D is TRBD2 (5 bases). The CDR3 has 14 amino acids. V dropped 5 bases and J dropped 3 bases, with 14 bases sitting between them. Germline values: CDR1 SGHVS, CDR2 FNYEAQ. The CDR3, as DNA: TGTGCCAGCAGCCCCTCGCCGGGAAACTACGAGCAGTACTTC. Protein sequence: CASSPSPGNYEQYF.

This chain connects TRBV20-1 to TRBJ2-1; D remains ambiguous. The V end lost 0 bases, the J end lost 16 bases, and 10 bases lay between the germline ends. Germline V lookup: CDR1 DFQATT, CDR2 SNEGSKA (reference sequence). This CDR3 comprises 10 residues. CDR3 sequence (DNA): TGCAGTGCTAGAGATGCGTCCCCTTTCTTC. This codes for CSARDASPFF.

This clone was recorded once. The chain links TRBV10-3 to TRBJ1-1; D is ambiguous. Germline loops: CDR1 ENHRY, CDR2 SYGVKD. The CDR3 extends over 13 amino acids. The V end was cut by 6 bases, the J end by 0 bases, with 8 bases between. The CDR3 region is CAISPELNTEAFF. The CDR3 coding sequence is TGTGCCATCAGCCCGGAGTTGAACACTGAAGCTTTCTTT.

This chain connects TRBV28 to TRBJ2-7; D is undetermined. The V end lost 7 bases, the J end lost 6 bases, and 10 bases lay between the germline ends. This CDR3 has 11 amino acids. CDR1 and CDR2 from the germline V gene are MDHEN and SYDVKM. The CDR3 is CASMVESEQYF. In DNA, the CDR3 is TGTGCCAGCATGGTGGAGAGCGAGCAGTACTTC.

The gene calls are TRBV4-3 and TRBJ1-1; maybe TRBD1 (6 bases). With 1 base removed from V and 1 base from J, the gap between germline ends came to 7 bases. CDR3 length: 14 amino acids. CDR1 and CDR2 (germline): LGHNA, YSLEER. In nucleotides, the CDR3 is TGCGCCAGCAGCCAAGGGGGGCGGAACACTGAAGCTTTCTTT. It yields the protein CASSQGGRNTEAFF.

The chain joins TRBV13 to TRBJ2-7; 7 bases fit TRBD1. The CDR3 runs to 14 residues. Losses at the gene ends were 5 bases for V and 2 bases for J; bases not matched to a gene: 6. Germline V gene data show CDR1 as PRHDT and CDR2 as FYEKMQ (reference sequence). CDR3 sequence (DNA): TGTGCCAGCAGCCTTGGAGGACAGGCCTACGAGCAGTACTTC. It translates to CASSLGGQAYEQYF. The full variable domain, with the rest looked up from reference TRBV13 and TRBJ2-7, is AAGVIQSPRHLIKEKRETATLKCYPIPRHDTVYWYQQGPGQDPQFLISFYEKMQSDKGSIPDRFSAQQFSDYHSELNMSSLELGDSALYFCASSLGGQAYEQYFGPGTRLTVT.

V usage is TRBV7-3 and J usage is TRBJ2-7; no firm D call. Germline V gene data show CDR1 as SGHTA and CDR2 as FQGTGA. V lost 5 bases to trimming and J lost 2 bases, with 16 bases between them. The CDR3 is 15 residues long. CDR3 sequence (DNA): TGTGCCAGCAGCCCCCAGTCAGGTCAACCCTACGAGCAGTACTTC. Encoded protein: CASSPQSGQPYEQYF.

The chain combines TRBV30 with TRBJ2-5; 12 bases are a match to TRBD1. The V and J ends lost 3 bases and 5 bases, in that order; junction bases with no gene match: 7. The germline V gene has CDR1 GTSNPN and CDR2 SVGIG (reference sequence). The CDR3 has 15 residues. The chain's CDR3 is CAWSGTGGLPETQYF. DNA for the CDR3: TGTGCCTGGAGCGGGACAGGGGGCCTGCCCGAGACCCAGTACTTC.

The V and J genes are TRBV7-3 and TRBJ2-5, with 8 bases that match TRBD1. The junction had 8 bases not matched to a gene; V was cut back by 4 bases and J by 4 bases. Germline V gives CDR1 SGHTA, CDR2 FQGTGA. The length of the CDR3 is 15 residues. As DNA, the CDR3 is TGTGCCAGCAGCTCCCGGACAGGGCCGGGAGAGACCCAGTACTTC. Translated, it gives CASSSRTGPGETQYF.

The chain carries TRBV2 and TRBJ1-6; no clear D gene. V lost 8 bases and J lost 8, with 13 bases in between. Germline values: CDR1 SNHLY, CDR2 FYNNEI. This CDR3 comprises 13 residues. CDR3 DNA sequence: TGTGCCAGCTATACGCGTGAGGATTCACCCCTCCACTTT. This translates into CASYTREDSPLHF.

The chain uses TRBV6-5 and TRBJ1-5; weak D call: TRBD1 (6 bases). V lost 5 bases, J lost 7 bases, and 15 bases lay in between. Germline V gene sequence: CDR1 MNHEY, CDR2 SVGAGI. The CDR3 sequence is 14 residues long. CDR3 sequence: CASSAQGKVQPQHF. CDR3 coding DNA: TGTGCCAGCAGTGCCCAGGGGAAGGTCCAGCCCCAGCATTTT.

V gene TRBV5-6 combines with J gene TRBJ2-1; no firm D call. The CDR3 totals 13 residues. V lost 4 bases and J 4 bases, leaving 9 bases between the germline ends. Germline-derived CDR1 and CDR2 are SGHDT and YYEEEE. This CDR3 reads CASSPKTYNEQFF. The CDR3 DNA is TGTGCCAGCAGCCCCAAAACTTACAATGAGCAGTTCTTC. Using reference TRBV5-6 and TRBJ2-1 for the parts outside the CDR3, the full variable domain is DAGVTQSPTHLIKTRGQQVTLRCSPKSGHDTVSWYQQALGQGPQFIFQYYEEEERQRGNFPDRFSGHQFPNYSSELNVNALLLGDSALYLCASSPKTYNEQFFGPGTRLTVL.

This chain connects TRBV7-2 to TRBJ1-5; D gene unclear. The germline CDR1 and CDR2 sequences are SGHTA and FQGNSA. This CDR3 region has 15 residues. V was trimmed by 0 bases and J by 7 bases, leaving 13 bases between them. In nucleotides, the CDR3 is TGTGCCAGCAGCTTAGCTGGCAGGCTTGCACAGCCCCAGCATTTT. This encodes CASSLAGRLAQPQHF.

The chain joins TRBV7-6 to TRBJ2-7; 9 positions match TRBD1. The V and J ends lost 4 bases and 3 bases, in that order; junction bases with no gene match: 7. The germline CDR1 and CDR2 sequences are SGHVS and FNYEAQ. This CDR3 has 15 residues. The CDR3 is CASSSGQGLYYEQYF. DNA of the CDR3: TGTGCCAGCAGCTCGGGACAGGGCCTTTACTACGAGCAGTACTTC. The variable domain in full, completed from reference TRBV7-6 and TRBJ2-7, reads GAGVSQSPRYKVTKRGQDVALRCDPISGHVSLYWYRQALGQGPEFLTYFNYEAQQDKSGLPNDRFSAERPEGSISTLTIQRTEQRDSAMYRCASSSGQGLYYEQYFGPGTRLTVT.

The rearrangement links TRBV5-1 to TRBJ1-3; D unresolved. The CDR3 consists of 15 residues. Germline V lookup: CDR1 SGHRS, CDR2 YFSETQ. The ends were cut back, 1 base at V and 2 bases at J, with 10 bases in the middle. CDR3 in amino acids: CASSLLDFPGNTIYF. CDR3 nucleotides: TGCGCCAGCAGCTTGTTGGACTTCCCTGGAAACACCATATATTTT. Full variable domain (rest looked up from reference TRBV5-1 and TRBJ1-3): KAGVTQTPRYLIKTRGQQVTLSCSPISGHRSVSWYQQTPGQGLQFLFEYFSETQRNKGNFPGRFSGRQFSNSRSEMNVSTLELGDSALYLCASSLLDFPGNTIYFGEGSWLTVV.

CDR3 nucleotide sequence: TGTGCCAGCAGCCAAGATGGCGTGGACAGGGTCTACGAGCAGTACTTC. Translated, it gives CASSQDGVDRVYEQYF. The gene calls are TRBV14 and TRBJ2-7; 8 nucleotides agree with TRBD1. V dropped 0 bases and J dropped 3; count of bases not matched to a gene: 7. The CDR3 contains 16 residues. CDR1 is SGHDN, CDR2 FVKESK, per germline.

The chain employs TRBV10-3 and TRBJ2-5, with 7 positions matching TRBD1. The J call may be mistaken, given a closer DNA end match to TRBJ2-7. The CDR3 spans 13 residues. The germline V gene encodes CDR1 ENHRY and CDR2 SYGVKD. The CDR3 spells CAISENRGYEQYF. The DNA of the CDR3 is TGTGCCATCAGTGAAAACAGGGGCTACGAGCAGTACTTC.

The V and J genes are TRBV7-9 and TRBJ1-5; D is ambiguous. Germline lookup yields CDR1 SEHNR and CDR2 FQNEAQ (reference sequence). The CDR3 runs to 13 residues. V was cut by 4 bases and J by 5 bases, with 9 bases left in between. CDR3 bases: TGTGCCAGCAGCTACTCTAATCATCAGCCCCAGCATTTT. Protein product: CASSYSNHQPQHF.